The 22 T cell receptor beta chains presented below share a single source sample, sequenced in a study of blood T cell repertoires in COVID-19. Method: immunoSEQ multiplex PCR; TCRdb's copy keeps in-frame clones and lacks some. The sample shows about 220,000 clones, 70% to 90% of them seen only once. Sequencing input: peripheral blood. Receptor source: a man between 45 and 60 years old who had recovered from COVID-19.

This clone was seen just once. This sequence joins TRBV3-1 (or the pseudogene TRBV3-2) and TRBJ2-7; 8 bases are a match to TRBD1. The J segment lost 6 bases and the V segment lost 2 bases, leaving 6 bases of the junction unmatched. Germline V gene data show CDR1 as LGHDT and CDR2 as YNNKEL (reference sequence). This CDR3 contains 14 residues. CDR3 in amino acids: CASSQSGQAGEQYF. CDR3 bases: TGTGCCAGCAGCCAATCGGGACAGGCCGGCGAGCAGTACTTC.

The chain recombines TRBV27 with TRBJ2-1; 10 nucleotides align to TRBD2. Germline-derived CDR1 and CDR2 are MNHEY and SMNVEV (reference sequence). The trim removed 3 bases at V and 0 bases at J, leaving 8 bases unmatched. The CDR3 is 18 residues long. CDR3 in DNA: TGTGCCAGCAGTTTTAAGGGACTAGCGTCGAGCTCCTACAATGAGCAGTTCTTC. Protein sequence: CASSFKGLASSSYNEQFF.

The chain recombines TRBV4-2 with TRBJ2-3; 8 positions match TRBD1. V was pared by 6 bases and J by 5 bases, with 4 bases of the junction left unmatched. This CDR3 is 13 amino acids long. Germline V gives CDR1 LGHNA, CDR2 YNFKEQ. DNA for the CDR3: TGTGCCAGCAGGGACAGGGAGCTAGATACGCAGTATTTT. Its translation: CASRDRELDTQYF.

The chain combines TRBV18 with TRBJ2-3; tentative D call: TRBD2 (6 bases). The length of the CDR3 is 15 residues. V lost 3 bases to trimming and J lost 0 bases, with 10 bases between them. Germline CDR1 KGHSH, CDR2 LQKENI. CDR3 DNA sequence: TGTGCCAGCTCACCCCTAGCGTCTAGCACAGATACGCAGTATTTT. It codes for CASSPLASSTDTQYF.

The CDR3 sequence is CSVSDRPPGNTIYF. CDR3 sequence (DNA): TGCAGCGTTTCGGACAGGCCTCCTGGAAACACCATATATTTT. The rearrangement uses TRBV29-1 and TRBJ1-3, with 7 bases matching TRBD1. Germline loops: CDR1 SQVTM, CDR2 ANQGSEA. This CDR3 has 14 residues. Losses at the gene ends were 5 bases for V and 2 bases for J; bases not matched to a gene: 6.

The chain has TRBV30 and TRBJ2-3; no firm D call. With 2 bases removed from V and 0 bases from J, the gap between germline ends came to 12 bases. Germline lookup yields CDR1 GTSNPN and CDR2 SVGIG (reference sequence). This CDR3 spans 15 amino acids. CDR3 region: CAWSPQRASTDTQYF. The CDR3 DNA sequence: TGTGCCTGGAGTCCCCAGCGCGCTAGCACAGATACGCAGTATTTT.

V gene TRBV2 combines with J gene TRBJ2-7; D gene unclear. The length of the CDR3 is 12 residues. Looked up from germline, CDR1 is SNHLY and CDR2 is FYNNEI. The V gene lost 1 base and the J gene lost 5 bases, with 6 bases spanning the gap. CDR3 sequence reads: CASSEGPDEQYF. CDR3 DNA: TGTGCCAGCAGTGAAGGGCCCGACGAGCAGTACTTC.

The chain recombines TRBV5-1 with TRBJ2-2, with 7 positions matching TRBD2. The CDR3 consists of 15 residues. CDR1 and CDR2 (germline): SGHRS, YFSETQ. The trim removed 7 bases at V and 7 bases at J, leaving 13 bases unmatched. This CDR3 reads CASGPGGRRDGELFF. The CDR3 nucleotides read TGCGCCAGCGGACCGGGCGGGAGACGGGACGGGGAGCTGTTTTTT.

The chain uses TRBV12-3 or TRBV12-4 and TRBJ2-5; weak D call: TRBD2 (6 bases). The V gene lost 7 bases and the J gene lost 4 bases, with 10 bases spanning the gap. The CDR3 consists of 12 residues. The DNA for the CDR3 is TGTGCCAGCACCTTGGGGGGAGAGACCCAGTACTTC. Protein: CASTLGGETQYF.

The V and J genes are TRBV2 and TRBJ2-5; TRBD1 might be the D (6 bases). The CDR3 covers 13 residues. CDR1 is SNHLY and CDR2 is FYNNEI in the germline V gene. The ends were cut back, 7 bases at V and 2 bases at J, with 11 bases in the middle. The CDR3: CASMGHPQETQYF. The CDR3 coding sequence is TGTGCCAGCATGGGACACCCACAAGAGACCCAGTACTTC.

The J gene is TRBJ2-5, the V gene TRBV5-4, with D perhaps TRBD1 (5 bases). V lost 1 base to trimming and J lost 1 base, with 8 bases between them. The CDR3 loop spans 14 amino acids. Germline V gene sequence: CDR1 SGHNT, CDR2 YYREEE (reference sequence). The DNA of the CDR3 is TGTGCCAGCAGCTTGTGGCAGGGCCAAGAGACCCAGTACTTC. Protein sequence: CASSLWQGQETQYF.

V is TRBV27 and J is TRBJ1-2; the D gene is possibly TRBD1 (6 bases). Per the germline V gene, CDR1 is MNHEY and CDR2 is SMNVEV (reference sequence). The length of the CDR3 is 16 residues. V was trimmed by 3 bases and J by 4 bases, leaving 18 bases between them. In DNA, the CDR3 is TGTGCCAGCAGTTTTTCAGGGGTAGGATTTAGCTATGGCTACACCTTC. It yields the protein CASSFSGVGFSYGYTF.

This rearrangement joins TRBV18 to TRBJ1-6, with D uncertain. Trimming removed 3 bases from V and 8 bases from J, with 17 bases in between. Germline CDR1 and CDR2: KGHSH and LQKENI. The CDR3 contains 16 residues. The CDR3 sequence: CASSPLGIAGDSPLHF. As DNA, the CDR3 is TGTGCCAGCTCACCTTTGGGGATTGCGGGTGATTCACCCCTCCACTTT.

The chain has TRBV2 and TRBJ1-5; 9 bases map to TRBD1. Germline CDR1 reads SNHLY; CDR2 reads FYNNEI. The CDR3 spans 13 residues. V dropped 7 bases and J dropped 4; count of bases not matched to a gene: 2. CDR3 sequence: CASKGTGNQPQHF. In nucleotides, the CDR3 is TGTGCCAGCAAGGGGACAGGGAATCAGCCCCAGCATTTT.

The V and J genes are TRBV5-1 and TRBJ2-1, with D unclear. There are 12 residues in the CDR3. V was cut by 0 bases and J by 6 bases, with 4 bases left in between. Germline CDR1 reads SGHRS; CDR2 reads YFSETQ. CDR3 sequence reads: CASSLGANEQFF. The DNA of the CDR3 is TGCGCCAGCAGCTTGGGCGCCAATGAGCAGTTCTTC.

This clone was seen once. The J gene is TRBJ2-1, the V gene TRBV5-1, with TRBD1 as a possible D gene (7 bases). The germline CDR1 and CDR2 sequences are SGHRS and YFSETQ. CDR3 length: 15 amino acids. V was cut by 0 bases and J by 8 bases, with 15 bases left in between. DNA for the CDR3: TGCGCCAGCAGCTTGGTGCGACTAGGGGGCTATGAGCAGTTCTTC. Translating gives CASSLVRLGGYEQFF.

The V gene is TRBV6-5, the J gene TRBJ2-2, with a possible D match to TRBD2 (5 bases). V lost 2 bases, J lost 0 bases, and 7 bases lay in between. The CDR3 spans 15 residues. From germline, CDR1 is MNHEY and CDR2 SVGAGI. The CDR3 coding sequence is TGTGCCAGCAGTTACACTAGGACGAACACCGGGGAGCTGTTTTTT. As protein: CASSYTRTNTGELFF.

This CDR3 is CASSLGTGLLQETQYF. The DNA of the CDR3 is TGTGCCAGCAGCTTGGGGACAGGCCTTCTCCAAGAGACCCAGTACTTC. The J gene is TRBJ2-5, the V gene TRBV5-4, with 7 positions matching TRBD1. Germline loops: CDR1 SGHNT, CDR2 YYREEE (reference sequence). Germline trimming cut 0 bases from V and 1 base from J; bases unmatched to any gene: 6. CDR3 length equals 16 residues. Based on the CDR3 plus reference TRBV5-4 and TRBJ2-5, the full variable domain is ETGVTQSPTHLIKTRGQQVTLRCSSQSGHNTVSWYQQALGQGPQFIFQYYREEENGRGNFPPRFSGLQFPNYSSELNVNALELDDSALYLCASSLGTGLLQETQYFGPGTRLLVL.

This clone showed up just once. This chain uses TRBV9 with TRBJ1-3; 8 bases are a match to TRBD1. The J segment lost 2 bases and the V segment lost 7 bases, leaving 8 bases of the junction unmatched. The CDR3 is made up of 15 amino acids. In germline, CDR1 is SGDLS, CDR2 YYNGEE. This chain's CDR3 is CASGPDRAAGNTIYF. CDR3 nucleotides: TGTGCCAGCGGACCGGACAGGGCCGCTGGAAACACCATATATTTT.

The chain uses TRBV19 and TRBJ1-2, with a possible D match to TRBD1 (6 bases). V shed 7 bases and J shed 3 bases, with 12 bases lying between them. Germline-derived CDR1 and CDR2 are LNHDA and SQIVND (reference sequence). This CDR3 has 13 residues. CDR3 sequence (DNA): TGTGCCAGTAAGACGACAGGAGACTATGGCTACACCTTC. This sequence encodes CASKTTGDYGYTF.

The gene calls are TRBV28 and TRBJ1-1; D call uncertain. From germline, CDR1 is MDHEN and CDR2 SYDVKM. The CDR3 loop spans 14 amino acids. V lost 6 bases to trimming and J lost 1 base, with 12 bases between them. CDR3 residues: CASREGGGNTEAFF. DNA of the CDR3: TGTGCCAGCAGGGAGGGAGGTGGGAACACTGAAGCTTTCTTT.

The chain couples TRBV19 to TRBJ2-7, with 11 nucleotides matching TRBD2. Looked up from germline, CDR1 is LNHDA and CDR2 is SQIVND (reference sequence). The CDR3 sequence is 16 residues long. Losses at the gene ends were 3 bases for V and 2 bases for J; bases not matched to a gene: 6. CDR3 protein: CASSIRYSGRAYEQYF. For the CDR3, the DNA is TGTGCCAGTAGTATTCGCTATAGCGGGAGGGCCTACGAGCAGTACTTC.